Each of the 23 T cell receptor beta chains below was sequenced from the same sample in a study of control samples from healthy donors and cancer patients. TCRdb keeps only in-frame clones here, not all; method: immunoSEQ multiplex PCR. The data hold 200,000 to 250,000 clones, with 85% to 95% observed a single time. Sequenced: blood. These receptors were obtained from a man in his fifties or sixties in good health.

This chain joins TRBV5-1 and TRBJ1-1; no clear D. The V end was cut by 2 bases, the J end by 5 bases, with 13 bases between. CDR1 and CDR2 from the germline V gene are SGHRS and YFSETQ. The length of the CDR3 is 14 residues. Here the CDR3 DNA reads TGCGCCAGCAGCTTTGGGGATTTAAGGACTGAAGCTTTCTTT. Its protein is CASSFGDLRTEAFF.

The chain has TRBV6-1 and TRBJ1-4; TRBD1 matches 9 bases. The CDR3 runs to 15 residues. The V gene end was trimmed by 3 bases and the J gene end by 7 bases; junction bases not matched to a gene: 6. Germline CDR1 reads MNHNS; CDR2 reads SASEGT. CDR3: CASSDGQGRREKLFF. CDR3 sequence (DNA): TGTGCCAGCAGTGACGGACAGGGGAGGCGTGAAAAACTGTTTTTT.

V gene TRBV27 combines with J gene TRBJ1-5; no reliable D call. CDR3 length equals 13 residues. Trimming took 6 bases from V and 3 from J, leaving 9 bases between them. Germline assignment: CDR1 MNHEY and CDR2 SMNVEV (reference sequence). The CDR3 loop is CASRTGFNQPQHF. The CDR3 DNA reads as TGTGCCAGCAGAACGGGGTTCAATCAGCCCCAGCATTTT.

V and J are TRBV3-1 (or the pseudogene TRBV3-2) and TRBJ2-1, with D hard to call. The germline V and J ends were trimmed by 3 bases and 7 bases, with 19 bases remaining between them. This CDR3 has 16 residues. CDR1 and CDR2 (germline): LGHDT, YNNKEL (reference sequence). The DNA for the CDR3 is TGTGCCAGCAGCCACCCCTATGGGTCTCATGGGAATGAGCAGTTCTTC. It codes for CASSHPYGSHGNEQFF.

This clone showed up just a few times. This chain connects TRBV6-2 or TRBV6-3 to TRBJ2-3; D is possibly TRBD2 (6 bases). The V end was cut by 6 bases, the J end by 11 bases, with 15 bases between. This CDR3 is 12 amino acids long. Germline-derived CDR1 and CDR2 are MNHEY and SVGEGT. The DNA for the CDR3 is TGTGCCAGCAGCCCTGTCCGGGACTGGCAGTATTTT. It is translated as CASSPVRDWQYF.

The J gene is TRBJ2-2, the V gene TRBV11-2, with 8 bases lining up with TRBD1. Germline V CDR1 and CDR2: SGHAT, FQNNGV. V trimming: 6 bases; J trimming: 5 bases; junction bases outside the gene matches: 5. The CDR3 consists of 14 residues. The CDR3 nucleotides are TGTGCCAGCAGATCTACAGGGGGTACCGGGGAGCTGTTTTTT. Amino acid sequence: CASRSTGGTGELFF.

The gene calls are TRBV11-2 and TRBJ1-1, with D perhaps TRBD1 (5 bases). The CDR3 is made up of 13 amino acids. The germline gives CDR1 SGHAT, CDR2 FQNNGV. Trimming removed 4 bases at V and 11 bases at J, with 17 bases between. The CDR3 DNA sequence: TGTGCCAGCAGCTGGGAAGCCACAGGTGCGGCTTTCTTT. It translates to CASSWEATGAAFF.

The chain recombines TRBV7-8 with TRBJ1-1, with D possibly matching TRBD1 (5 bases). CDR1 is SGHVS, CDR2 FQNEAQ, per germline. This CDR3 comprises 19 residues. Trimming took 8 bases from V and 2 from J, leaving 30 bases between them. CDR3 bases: TGTGCCAGCCCTCCACAAAGCGAGGGGAGGTACGCCGTTAACACTGAAGCTTTCTTT. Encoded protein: CASPPQSEGRYAVNTEAFF.

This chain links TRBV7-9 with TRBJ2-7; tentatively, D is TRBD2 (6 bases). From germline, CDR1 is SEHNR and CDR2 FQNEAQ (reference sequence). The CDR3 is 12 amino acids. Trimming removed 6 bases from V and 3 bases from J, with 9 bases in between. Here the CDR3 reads CASREGHYEQYF. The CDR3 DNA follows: TGTGCCAGCAGGGAGGGCCACTACGAGCAGTACTTC.

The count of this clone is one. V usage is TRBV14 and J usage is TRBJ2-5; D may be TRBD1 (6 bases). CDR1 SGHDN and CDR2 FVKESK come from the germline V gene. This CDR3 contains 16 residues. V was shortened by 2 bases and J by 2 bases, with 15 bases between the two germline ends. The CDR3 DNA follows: TGTGCCAGCAGCCAACCCAGGGGCCTTGAACAAGAGACCCAGTACTTC. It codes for CASSQPRGLEQETQYF. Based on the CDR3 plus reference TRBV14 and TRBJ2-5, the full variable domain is EAGVTQFPSHSVIEKGQTVTLRCDPISGHDNLYWYRRVMGKEIKFLLHFVKESKQDESGMPNNRFLAERTGGTYSTLKVQPAELEDSGVYFCASSQPRGLEQETQYFGPGTRLLVL.

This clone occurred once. The CDR3 DNA reads as TGTGCCAGCTCACCACGGCGGCGGGGGGGCAGGGATGAGCAGTTCTTC. Its protein is CASSPRRRGGRDEQFF. The J gene is TRBJ2-1, the V gene TRBV18, with 9 bases fitting TRBD2. J was trimmed by 8 bases and V by 1 base; bases with no gene match: 9. This CDR3 contains 16 residues. From germline, CDR1 is KGHSH and CDR2 LQKENI.

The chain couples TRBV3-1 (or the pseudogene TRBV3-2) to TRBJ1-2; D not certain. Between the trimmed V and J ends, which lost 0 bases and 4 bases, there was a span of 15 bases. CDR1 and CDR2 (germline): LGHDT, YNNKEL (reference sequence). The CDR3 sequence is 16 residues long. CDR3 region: CASSQDSSTVIYGYTF. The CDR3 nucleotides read TGTGCCAGCAGCCAAGATAGCTCCACAGTCATCTATGGCTACACCTTC.

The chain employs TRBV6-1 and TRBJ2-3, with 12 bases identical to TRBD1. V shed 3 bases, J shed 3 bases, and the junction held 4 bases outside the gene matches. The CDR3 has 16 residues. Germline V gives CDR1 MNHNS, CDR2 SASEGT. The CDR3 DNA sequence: TGTGCCAGCAGTGACGGGACAGGGGGCGCAACAGATACGCAGTATTTT. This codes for CASSDGTGGATDTQYF.

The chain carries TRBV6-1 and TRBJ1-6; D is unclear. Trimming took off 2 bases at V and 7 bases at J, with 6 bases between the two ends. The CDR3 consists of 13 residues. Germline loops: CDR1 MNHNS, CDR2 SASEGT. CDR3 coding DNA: TGTGCCAGCAGTGAATGGCTAAATTCACCCCTCCACTTT. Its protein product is CASSEWLNSPLHF.

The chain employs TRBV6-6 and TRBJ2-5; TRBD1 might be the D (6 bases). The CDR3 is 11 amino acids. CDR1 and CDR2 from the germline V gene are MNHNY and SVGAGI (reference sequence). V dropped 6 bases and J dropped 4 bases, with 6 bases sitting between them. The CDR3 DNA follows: TGTGCCAGCAGGGACAGAGAGACCCAGTACTTC. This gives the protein CASRDRETQYF.

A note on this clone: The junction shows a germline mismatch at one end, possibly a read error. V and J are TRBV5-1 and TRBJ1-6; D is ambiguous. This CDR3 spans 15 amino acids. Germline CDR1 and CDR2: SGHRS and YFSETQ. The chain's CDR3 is CASSLGPGGDSPLHF. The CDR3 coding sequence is TGCGCCAGCAGCTTGGGACCGGGTGGGGATTCGCCCCTCCACTTT.

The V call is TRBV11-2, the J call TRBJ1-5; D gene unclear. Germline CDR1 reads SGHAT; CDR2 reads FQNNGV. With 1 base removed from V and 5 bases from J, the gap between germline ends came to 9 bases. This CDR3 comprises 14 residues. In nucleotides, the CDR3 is TGTGCCAGCAGCTTAGTCCCAGGCGATCAGCCCCAGCATTTT. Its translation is CASSLVPGDQPQHF. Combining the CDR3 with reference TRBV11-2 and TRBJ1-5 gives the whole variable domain EAGVAQSPRYKIIEKRQSVAFWCNPISGHATLYWYQQILGQGPKLLIQFQNNGVVDDSQLPKDRFSAERLKGVDSTLKIQPAKLEDSAVYLCASSLVPGDQPQHFGDGTRLSIL.

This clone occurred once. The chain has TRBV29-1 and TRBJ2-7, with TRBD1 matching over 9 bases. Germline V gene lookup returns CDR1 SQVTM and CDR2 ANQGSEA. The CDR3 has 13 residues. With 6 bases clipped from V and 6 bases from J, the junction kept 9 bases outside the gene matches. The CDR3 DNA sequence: TGCAGCGTGGGGCTGGACAGGGGTATCGAGCAGTACTTC. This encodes CSVGLDRGIEQYF.

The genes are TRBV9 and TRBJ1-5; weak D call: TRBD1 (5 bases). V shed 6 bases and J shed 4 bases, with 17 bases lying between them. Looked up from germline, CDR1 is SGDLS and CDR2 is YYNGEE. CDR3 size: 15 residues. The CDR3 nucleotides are TGTGCCAGCACCCAAGGGGAGGGTAGTAATCAGCCCCAGCATTTT. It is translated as CASTQGEGSNQPQHF.

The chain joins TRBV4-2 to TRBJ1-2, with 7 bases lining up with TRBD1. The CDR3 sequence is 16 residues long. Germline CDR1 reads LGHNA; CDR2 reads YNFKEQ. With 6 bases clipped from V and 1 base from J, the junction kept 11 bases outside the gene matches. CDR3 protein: CASSQRDRDSNYGYTF. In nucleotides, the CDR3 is TGTGCCAGCAGTCAACGGGACCGGGACAGTAACTATGGCTACACCTTC.

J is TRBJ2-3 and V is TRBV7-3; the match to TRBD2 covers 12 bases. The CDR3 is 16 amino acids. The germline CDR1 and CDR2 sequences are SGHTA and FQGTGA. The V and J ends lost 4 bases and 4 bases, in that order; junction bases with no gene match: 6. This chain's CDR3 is CASSSGLAGMADTQYF. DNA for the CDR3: TGTGCCAGCAGCTCTGGACTAGCGGGGATGGCAGATACGCAGTATTTT. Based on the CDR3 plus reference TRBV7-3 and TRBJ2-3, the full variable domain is GAGVSQTPSNKVTEKGKYVELRCDPISGHTALYWYRQSLGQGPEFLIYFQGTGAADDSGLPNDRFFAVRPEGSVSTLKIQRTERGDSAVYLCASSSGLAGMADTQYFGPGTRLTVL.

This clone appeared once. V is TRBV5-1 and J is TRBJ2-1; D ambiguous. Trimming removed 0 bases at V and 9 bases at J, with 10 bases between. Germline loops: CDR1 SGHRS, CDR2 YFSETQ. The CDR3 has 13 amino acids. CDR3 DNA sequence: TGCGCCAGCAGCTTGGCGACGCTAAGTGAGCAGTTCTTC. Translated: CASSLATLSEQFF.

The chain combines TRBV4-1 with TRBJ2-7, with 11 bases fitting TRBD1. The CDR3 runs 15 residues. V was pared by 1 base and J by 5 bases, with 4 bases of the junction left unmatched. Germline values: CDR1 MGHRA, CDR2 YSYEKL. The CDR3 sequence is CASSQGGQGANEQYF. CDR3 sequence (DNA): TGCGCCAGCAGCCAAGGTGGACAGGGGGCAAACGAGCAGTACTTC.